This T cell receptor (beta chain) was obtained from a study of cytomegalovirus exposure and HLA in healthy donors. Overall study results and limits: TCR beta chains numbering under 200 were designated cytomegalovirus-associated. High sensitivity and specificity were reportedly achieved when the classifier diagnosed cytomegalovirus status.

For this clone: Its antigen remains unidentified.

The CDR3 consists of 15 residues. Per germline, CDR1 MGHRA and CDR2 YSYEKL. With 1 base clipped from V and 3 bases from J, the junction kept 6 bases outside the gene matches. Here immunoSEQ multiplex PCR was the method, and the copy in TCRdb shows in-frame clones only, minus some. Among around 190,000 clones listed, about 82% were seen once. The chain has TRBV4-1 and TRBJ2-7, with TRBD1 matching over 7 bases. Source material: PBMCs. The TCR comes from a woman aged 18-29 years in good health and CMV-seronegative. The CDR3 DNA follows: TGCGCCAGCAGCCAAGGCTATCAGGGGGACTACGAGCAGTACTTC. Encoded protein: CASSQGYQGDYEQYF.